This T cell receptor beta chain is from a study of prognosis after radiotherapy for stage I lung cancer. As for the study in general: Patients with newly diagnosed primary stage I lung tumors numbered over 13, with five others having oligometastatic NSCLC after surgical resection of the primary tumor. All of the patients with non-small cell lung cancer, including several who had refused surgery, were considered to be medically inoperable. Receipt of concurrent therapy with stereotactic body radiotherapy occurred in no patient.

Starting from genomic DNA, TCR beta CDR3 was amplified through two-round multiplex PCR. Round-one PCR had primers specific to each TRBV and TRBJ gene. MiXCR was run by TCRdb on the multiplex PCR reads, yielding one entry per CDR3 protein. The sample holds 15,000 to 20,000 distinct CDR3 sequences, around 26% seen once. This clonotype is categorized as medium-sized. V was pared by 1 base and J by 2 bases, with 9 bases between. The CDR3 is 15 amino acids. Germline CDR1 reads DFQATT; CDR2 reads SNEGSKA (reference sequence). Peripheral venous blood was drawn in roughly 5.4-milliliter volumes, with a draw taken at each of two separate time points.

The chain employs TRBV20-1 and TRBJ1-6; no clear D gene. The TCR was taken from a donor at least 50 years old with non-small cell lung cancer. The sequencing used PBMCs, collected before or after stereotactic body radiation therapy (not recorded which). The CDR3 bases are TGCAGTGCTAGAGCGGGAGGAACCTATAATTCACCCCTCCACTTT. Translating gives CSARAGGTYNSPLHF.